The 14 T cell receptor beta chains below come from one sample, sequenced in a study of blood T cell repertoires in COVID-19. Assay: immunoSEQ multiplex PCR; the TCRdb copy retains only in-frame clones and omits some. The sample lists some 100,000 clones; more than 75% were seen once. Sequencing was carried out using peripheral blood. The receptor set was obtained from a woman older than 75 with active COVID-19.

For the CDR3, the DNA is TGTGCCAGCAGCTTACTAGGTCCGGGGGAGCAGTTCTTC. Translation gives CASSLLGPGEQFF. The chain carries TRBV7-3 and TRBJ2-1, with D maybe TRBD2 (5 bases). Germline CDR1 reads SGHTA; CDR2 reads FQGTGA. V was shortened by 2 bases and J by 10 bases, with 12 bases between the two germline ends. The CDR3 consists of 13 residues. The full variable domain, completed using reference TRBV7-3 and TRBJ2-1, is GAGVSQTPSNKVTEKGKYVELRCDPISGHTALYWYRQSLGQGPEFLIYFQGTGAADDSGLPNDRFFAVRPEGSVSTLKIQRTERGDSAVYLCASSLLGPGEQFFGPGTRLTVL.

The CDR3 sequence is CASSQVFPFRQSTGEKLFF. In nucleotides, the CDR3 is TGCGCCAGCAGCCAAGTTTTCCCCTTCAGACAGTCAACAGGGGAAAAACTGTTTTTT. V is TRBV4-3 and J is TRBJ1-4, with D tentatively TRBD1 (6 bases). The germline V gene encodes CDR1 LGHNA and CDR2 YSLEER. The CDR3 extends over 19 amino acids. V gave up 1 base and J gave up 8 bases, with 26 bases separating them.

This clone showed up just once. CDR3 in DNA: TGTGCCAGCAGCTTAGCGGGACTAGCGACTACAGATACGCAGTATTTT. It translates to CASSLAGLATTDTQYF. V gene TRBV7-2 combines with J gene TRBJ2-3; 10 bases align to TRBD2. Germline lookup yields CDR1 SGHTA and CDR2 FQGNSA. The V gene end was trimmed by 0 bases and the J gene end by 3 bases; junction bases not matched to a gene: 3. This CDR3 is built from 16 residues.

The chain combines TRBV4-2 with TRBJ1-2, with 7 bases that match TRBD1. This CDR3 spans 16 amino acids. With V trimmed by 4 bases and J by 1 base, 9 bases remained unmatched. The germline CDR1 and CDR2 sequences are LGHNA and YNFKEQ. Here the CDR3 reads CASSRGRGQDNYGYTF. In nucleotides, the CDR3 is TGTGCCAGCAGCCGAGGACGTGGACAGGATAACTATGGCTACACCTTC.

The V and J genes are TRBV11-2 and TRBJ1-4; no definite D call. Per the germline V gene, CDR1 is SGHAT and CDR2 is FQNNGV. Trimming cost V 1 base and J 0 bases, with 6 bases left between them. CDR3 length equals 15 residues. The CDR3 region has the DNA TGTGCCAGCAGCTTAGTAGCCACAACTAATGAAAAACTGTTTTTT. It translates to CASSLVATTNEKLFF.

The chain recombines TRBV4-2 with TRBJ2-1; 13 nucleotides agree with TRBD2. Germline values: CDR1 LGHNA, CDR2 YNFKEQ. CDR3 length: 19 amino acids. J gave up 9 bases and V 4 bases, and 18 bases lay outside the gene matches. CDR3 bases: TGTGCCAGCAGCCCGTCAGCCGGGACTAGCGGGGTAGGTACTGGTGAGCAGTTCTTC. Protein: CASSPSAGTSGVGTGEQFF.

The V call is TRBV5-1, the J call TRBJ1-4, with D possibly TRBD1 on 5 matching bases. V dropped 4 bases and J dropped 5 bases, with 15 bases sitting between them. The CDR3 length is 15 residues. CDR1 and CDR2 (germline): SGHRS, YFSETQ. The CDR3 loop reads CASSKADSGNEKLFF. In DNA, the CDR3 is TGCGCCAGCAGCAAAGCAGACTCAGGGAATGAAAAACTGTTTTTT. Full variable domain (outside the CDR3, taken from reference TRBV5-1 and TRBJ1-4): KAGVTQTPRYLIKTRGQQVTLSCSPISGHRSVSWYQQTPGQGLQFLFEYFSETQRNKGNFPGRFSGRQFSNSRSEMNVSTLELGDSALYLCASSKADSGNEKLFFGSGTQLSVL.

In its sample, this clone was seen a few times. The same CDR3 can be traced to other DNA sequences in this sample. V and J are TRBV5-6 and TRBJ2-2; D uncertain. The CDR3 consists of 13 residues. Trimming took off 5 bases at V and 3 bases at J, with 8 bases between the two ends. Germline CDR1 and CDR2: SGHDT and YYEEEE. The CDR3 nucleotides are TGTGCCAGCAGTAGACTTCACACCGGGGAGCTGTTTTTT. Its translation is CASSRLHTGELFF.

The chain couples TRBV9 to TRBJ2-1, with 9 nucleotides matching TRBD2. CDR1 is SGDLS and CDR2 is YYNGEE in the germline V gene. Trimming cost V 0 bases and J 4 bases; bases outside gene matches: 2. The CDR3 has 15 amino acids. In DNA, the CDR3 is TGTGCCAGCAGCGTAGGTCTAGCGGGATACAATGAGCAGTTCTTC. Translating it yields CASSVGLAGYNEQFF.

The V and J genes are TRBV27 and TRBJ2-1; 7 nucleotides line up with TRBD1. This CDR3 is 15 amino acids long. V trimming: 6 bases; J trimming: 0 bases; junction bases outside the gene matches: 5. Per the germline V gene, CDR1 is MNHEY and CDR2 is SMNVEV (reference sequence). The DNA for the CDR3 is TGTGCCAGCAGGGGACAGTCGGACTCCTACAATGAGCAGTTCTTC. Protein sequence: CASRGQSDSYNEQFF.

The chain employs TRBV12-3 or TRBV12-4 and TRBJ2-7; D ambiguous. Trimming shortened V by 6 bases and J by 1 base, and 7 bases separated the two germline ends. The length of the CDR3 is 12 residues. The CDR3 spells CASSIASYEQYF. Written as DNA, the CDR3 is TGTGCCAGCAGCATAGCTTCCTACGAGCAGTACTTC.

The J gene is TRBJ1-6, the V gene TRBV10-3; 9 positions match TRBD1. With V trimmed by 3 bases and J by 10 bases, 7 bases remained unmatched. Germline V gene lookup returns CDR1 ENHRY and CDR2 SYGVKD. The CDR3 is 15 amino acids. CDR3 nucleotide sequence: TGTGCCATCAGTGACCACAGGGGGCGCGTGTCACCCCTCCACTTT. Translating it yields CAISDHRGRVSPLHF.

The chain recombines TRBV28 with TRBJ2-7, with 11 bases aligning to TRBD1. V shed 4 bases and J 5 bases; nucleotides not matched to a gene: 13. The germline V gene has CDR1 MDHEN and CDR2 SYDVKM. This CDR3 is 17 amino acids long. The CDR3 coding sequence is TGTGCCAGCAGTTCCATCCAAACGAGGACAGGGGGCGACGAGCAGTACTTC. This gives the protein CASSSIQTRTGGDEQYF.

This chain connects TRBV18 to TRBJ2-3; no firm D call. CDR1 and CDR2 from the germline V gene are KGHSH and LQKENI. The CDR3 runs to 12 residues. The germline V and J ends were trimmed by 6 bases and 9 bases, with 13 bases remaining between them. The DNA for the CDR3 is TGTGCCAGCTCCCTTCTTATCGAGACGCAGTATTTT. Its translation is CASSLLIETQYF.